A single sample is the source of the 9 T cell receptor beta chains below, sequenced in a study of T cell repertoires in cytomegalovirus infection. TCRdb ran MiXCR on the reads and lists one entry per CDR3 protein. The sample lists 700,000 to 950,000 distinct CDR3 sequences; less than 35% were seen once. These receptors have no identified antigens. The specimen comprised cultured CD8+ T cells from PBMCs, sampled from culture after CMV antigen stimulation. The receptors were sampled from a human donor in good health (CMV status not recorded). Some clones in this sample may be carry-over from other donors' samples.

The CDR3 reads CASSASQGGYEQYF. The DNA for the CDR3 is TGTGCCAGCAGTGCGTCTCAGGGCGGCTACGAGCAGTACTTC. V gene TRBV9 combines with J gene TRBJ2-7, with D possibly being TRBD1 (5 bases). The V and J ends lost 5 bases and 3 bases respectively, with 15 bases between them. CDR3 length: 14 residues. Germline V CDR1 and CDR2: SGDLS, YYNGEE.

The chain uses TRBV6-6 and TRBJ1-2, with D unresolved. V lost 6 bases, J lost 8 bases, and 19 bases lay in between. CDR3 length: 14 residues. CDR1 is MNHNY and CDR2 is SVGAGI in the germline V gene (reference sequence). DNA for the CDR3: TGTGCCAGCAGCCCCTCTCGGCGCTTCGTCGGCTACACCTTC. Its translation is CASSPSRRFVGYTF.

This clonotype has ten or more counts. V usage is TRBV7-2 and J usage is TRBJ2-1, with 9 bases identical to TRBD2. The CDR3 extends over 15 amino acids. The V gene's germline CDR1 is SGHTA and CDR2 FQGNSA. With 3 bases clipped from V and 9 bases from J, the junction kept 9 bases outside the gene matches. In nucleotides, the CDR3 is TGTGCCAGCAGCTTGGGCGGGGGGGCCCGGGGTGAGCAGTTCTTC. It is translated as CASSLGGGARGEQFF.

The CDR3: CASRYEGYEQYF. The CDR3 DNA follows: TGTGCCAGCAGGTACGAAGGTTACGAGCAGTACTTC. The chain has TRBV7-9 and TRBJ2-7, with D unresolved. The CDR3 contains 12 residues. Trimming pared 6 bases from V and 4 bases from J, leaving 10 bases between. The germline V gene encodes CDR1 SEHNR and CDR2 FQNEAQ (reference sequence).

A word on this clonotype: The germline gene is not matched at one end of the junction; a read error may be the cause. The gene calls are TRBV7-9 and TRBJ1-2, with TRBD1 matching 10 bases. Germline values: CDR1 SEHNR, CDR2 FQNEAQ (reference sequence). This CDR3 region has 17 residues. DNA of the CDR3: TGTACCAGCAGCCTGCCCGAGGGGACAGGGGCGGACTATGGCTACACCTTC. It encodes CTSSLPEGTGADYGYTF.

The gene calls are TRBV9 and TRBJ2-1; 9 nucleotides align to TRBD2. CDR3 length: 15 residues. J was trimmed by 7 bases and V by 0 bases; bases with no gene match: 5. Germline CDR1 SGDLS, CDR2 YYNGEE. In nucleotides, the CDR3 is TGTGCCAGCAGCGTAGGCGGGGGGGCCTGGAATGAGCAGTTCTTC. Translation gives CASSVGGGAWNEQFF.

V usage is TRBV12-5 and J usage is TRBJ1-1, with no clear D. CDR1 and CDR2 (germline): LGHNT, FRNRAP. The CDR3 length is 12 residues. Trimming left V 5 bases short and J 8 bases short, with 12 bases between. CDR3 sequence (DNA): TGTGCTAGTGGTCTTCTGGGCCTAGAAGCTTTCTTT. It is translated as CASGLLGLEAFF.

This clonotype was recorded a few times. CDR3 DNA: TGTGCCAGCAGCTTACAACAGGGAAGGCACGAGCAGTACTTC. Translation gives CASSLQQGRHEQYF. The V gene is TRBV11-2, the J gene TRBJ2-7, with a possible D match to TRBD1 (6 bases). V lost 2 bases to trimming and J lost 5 bases, with 13 bases between them. This CDR3 region has 14 residues. From germline, CDR1 is SGHAT and CDR2 FQNNGV.

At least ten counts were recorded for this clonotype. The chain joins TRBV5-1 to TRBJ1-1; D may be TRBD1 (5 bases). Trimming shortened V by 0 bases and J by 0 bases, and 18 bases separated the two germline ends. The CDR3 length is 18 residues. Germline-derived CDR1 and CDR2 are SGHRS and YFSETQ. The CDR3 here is CASSLGRWSGILNTEAFF. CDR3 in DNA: TGCGCCAGCAGCTTGGGGCGATGGTCAGGGATACTGAACACTGAAGCTTTCTTT.